Below are 7 T cell receptor beta chains sequenced from a single sample in a study of cytotoxic CD8 clonotypes in ibrutinib-treated CLL. Clones were sequenced by immunoSEQ multiplex PCR, and TCRdb holds only the in-frame ones, with some missing. Among tens of thousands of clones listed, around 68% were seen once. The sequences come from PBMCs, collected after 12 months of ibrutinib treatment. The receptors were sampled from a human donor with chronic lymphocytic leukemia.

This clone was recorded a few times. This chain joins TRBV7-8 and TRBJ2-1, with 8 nucleotides matching TRBD2. V dropped 5 bases and J dropped 7; count of bases not matched to a gene: 7. The CDR3 has 14 amino acids. Per germline, CDR1 SGHVS and CDR2 FQNEAQ. This CDR3 is CASSKRETRNEQFF. The CDR3 region has the DNA TGTGCCAGCAGCAAGCGGGAGACGCGGAATGAGCAGTTCTTC.

The chain has TRBV5-5 and TRBJ1-1; D not certain. The CDR3 sequence is 15 residues long. The germline CDR1 and CDR2 sequences are SGHKS and YYEKEE (reference sequence). Trimming left V 0 bases short and J 4 bases short, with 13 bases between. The CDR3 sequence is CASSLDGRVLTEAFF. The CDR3 nucleotides are TGTGCCAGCAGCTTGGACGGACGGGTCCTCACTGAAGCTTTCTTT.

The chain combines TRBV5-4 with TRBJ2-2, with a weak D call TRBD1 (5 bases). The germline V gene encodes CDR1 SGHNT and CDR2 YYREEE (reference sequence). The V end was cut by 4 bases, the J end by 0 bases, with 13 bases between. CDR3 size: 16 residues. CDR3 in amino acids: CASSTVQGANTGELFF. As DNA, the CDR3 is TGTGCCAGCAGCACCGTGCAGGGTGCGAACACCGGGGAGCTGTTTTTT.

This chain connects TRBV19 to TRBJ1-5, with D maybe TRBD1 (6 bases). The germline V and J ends were trimmed by 7 bases and 0 bases, with 13 bases remaining between them. The CDR3 loop spans 15 amino acids. CDR1 is LNHDA and CDR2 is SQIVND in the germline V gene (reference sequence). DNA of the CDR3: TGTGCCAGTAACCCGGGGGGCTATAGCAATCAGCCCCAGCATTTT. Translation: CASNPGGYSNQPQHF.

The rearrangement links TRBV20-1 to TRBJ2-7; D might be TRBD1 or TRBD2, each matching 5 bases. CDR1 and CDR2 (germline): DFQATT, SNEGSKA (reference sequence). This CDR3 spans 11 amino acids. DNA of the CDR3: TGCTCTTCGGGGCCGAACTACGAGCAGTACTTC. It is translated as CSSGPNYEQYF.

The chain couples TRBV4-2 to TRBJ2-5; 8 bases agree with TRBD1. The CDR3 spans 16 residues. Germline V gene lookup returns CDR1 LGHNA and CDR2 YNFKEQ. V trimming: 1 base; J trimming: 2 bases; junction bases outside the gene matches: 6. This chain's CDR3 is CASSQAKNRGQETQYF. As DNA, the CDR3 is TGTGCCAGCAGCCAAGCCAAAAACAGGGGGCAAGAGACCCAGTACTTC.

The chain employs TRBV30 and TRBJ1-1; D perhaps matches TRBD1 (5 bases). Germline CDR1 reads GTSNPN; CDR2 reads SVGIG (reference sequence). CDR3 length: 15 amino acids. V lost 0 bases, J lost 5 bases, and 16 bases lay in between. CDR3 loop: CAWSVSFQGGTEAFF. CDR3 nucleotide sequence: TGTGCCTGGAGTGTAAGTTTCCAGGGTGGAACTGAAGCTTTCTTT.